This TCR beta chain was identified in a study of T-cell memory formation after mild COVID-19. About the study: TCR clusters showed largely donor specificity. Findings of the study overall: Mainly CM and EM harbored the contracting CD4+ clones; mainly EMRA harbored the CD8+ ones. There was no confirmation that second-wave clones peaking on day 37 were SARS-CoV-2 specific.

V was cut by 6 bases and J by 5 bases, with 13 bases left in between. The germline V gene encodes CDR1 MNHNY and CDR2 SVGAGI (reference sequence). The CDR3 loop spans 13 amino acids. Points on this clonotype: The antigen is unknown.

Constant-segment primers and 5'RACE yielded cDNA libraries for TCR alpha and TCR beta, each carrying sample barcodes and UMIs. From the 5' RACE reads, TCRdb called clonotypes with MiXCR, one entry per CDR3 protein. This table holds 250,000 to 350,000 distinct CDR3 sequences, around 15% found once. Sequencing input: PBMCs or a T cell subset sorted from them (not recorded which). The gene calls are TRBV6-6 and TRBJ1-2, with D uncertain. The clonotype was recovered from a man aged 18 to 29 who had mild COVID-19 (a few samples of this study predate the infection). Cell type and time point are not known. CDR3 DNA sequence: TGTGCCAGCAGGAAAGACGGAACTTATGGCTACACCTTC. Encoded protein: CASRKDGTYGYTF.